Here is one T cell receptor beta chain with its context. The sample comes from a study of blood T cell repertoires in COVID-19. Study details: From the United States, Italy and Spain came samples of acute and convalescent COVID-19. Nucleic acid was either cDNA or gDNA, and it came from T cells, B-cell-depleted T cells, or PBMCs.

Study processing details: Researchers report that nucleated cell counts were estimated from reference gene primer amplification. Here immunoSEQ multiplex PCR was the method, and the copy in TCRdb shows in-frame clones only, minus some. V and J calls and clone size are given by that table; D and trimming were obtained from the DNA. Of over 200,000 clones listed, roughly 90% were seen once; the top ten hold roughly 2.5%. The CDR3 has 16 residues. In germline, CDR1 is SGHRS, CDR2 YFSETQ. J was trimmed by 1 base and V by 4 bases; bases with no gene match: 2. J is TRBJ2-1 and V is TRBV5-1, with TRBD2 identical over 13 bases. Sequencing input: peripheral blood. The TCR was taken from a woman aged 55-70 years with acute or convalescent COVID-19. The CDR3 region has the DNA TGCGCCAGCAGCACTAGCGGGAGGGGATCCTACAATGAGCAGTTCTTC. Protein product: CASSTSGRGSYNEQFF. The full variable domain, its missing parts supplied by reference TRBV5-1 and TRBJ2-1, is KAGVTQTPRYLIKTRGQQVTLSCSPISGHRSVSWYQQTPGQGLQFLFEYFSETQRNKGNFPGRFSGRQFSNSRSEMNVSTLELGDSALYLCASSTSGRGSYNEQFFGPGTRLTVL.